Here is one T cell receptor (beta chain) with its context. The data are from a study of technical replicates of blood from several donors. TCRdb's copy holds only in-frame clones and misses some; the assay was immunoSEQ multiplex PCR. Here the sample spans approximately 70,000 clones, about 90% being singletons. Deletions cut 5 bases from V and 6 bases from J, with 16 bases between. This CDR3 has 14 amino acids. CDR1 is MDHEN and CDR2 is SYDVKM in the germline V gene. The chain carries TRBV28 and TRBJ1-2; possible D gene TRBD1, 6 bases. The origin of this receptor is a human donor in good health. The sequenced sample was T cells isolated from PBMCs. The chain's CDR3 is CASSLQGMLDGYTF. CDR3 coding DNA: TGTGCCAGCAGTCTACAGGGTATGTTGGATGGCTACACCTTC.